This entry lists 12 T cell receptor beta chains sequenced from one sample in a study of blood T cell repertoires in COVID-19. Sequencing used immunoSEQ multiplex PCR; TCRdb keeps in-frame clones, though not all of them. The sample has some 280,000 clones, under 90% seen once. The source material was peripheral blood. These receptors were obtained from a woman aged 35 to 49 who had recovered from COVID-19.

This clone has just one count. The chain carries TRBV6-2 or TRBV6-3 and TRBJ2-5, with 8 bases lining up with TRBD2. The ends lost 6 bases at V and 5 bases at J; junction bases unmatched: 11. The CDR3 contains 15 residues. Germline lookup yields CDR1 MNHEY and CDR2 SVGEGT. The CDR3 loop is CASSHRSGRSETQYF. The CDR3 DNA sequence: TGTGCCAGCAGCCACAGGAGCGGGAGAAGTGAGACCCAGTACTTC.

The chain joins TRBV7-9 to TRBJ2-7; D is perhaps TRBD1 (5 bases). The CDR3 sequence is 13 residues long. Trimming shortened V by 5 bases and J by 7 bases, and 15 bases separated the two germline ends. From germline, CDR1 is SEHNR and CDR2 FQNEAQ (reference sequence). This CDR3 is CASSPGPGREQYF. DNA for the CDR3: TGTGCCAGCAGCCCTGGCCCAGGGCGAGAGCAGTACTTC.

The chain joins TRBV30 to TRBJ1-2; weak D call: TRBD1 (6 bases). This CDR3 comprises 13 residues. Trimming took 3 bases from V and 4 from J, leaving 12 bases between them. Germline V gene data show CDR1 as GTSNPN and CDR2 as SVGIG (reference sequence). For the CDR3, the DNA is TGTGCCTGGAGGGCGGACAGCCCCTATGGCTACACCTTC. This codes for CAWRADSPYGYTF.

The gene calls are TRBV29-1 and TRBJ2-5; 7 positions agree with TRBD1. In germline, CDR1 is SQVTM, CDR2 ANQGSEA. The CDR3 is 14 residues long. V shed 1 base, J shed 7 bases, and the junction held 9 bases outside the gene matches. CDR3 sequence (DNA): TGCAGCGTTGAAGGGACAGGTCACGTAGGGACCCAGTACTTC. This encodes CSVEGTGHVGTQYF.

The chain is built from TRBV3-1 (or the pseudogene TRBV3-2) and TRBJ2-7; D may be TRBD2 (5 bases). V shed 4 bases and J shed 3 bases, with 7 bases lying between them. CDR1 is LGHDT, CDR2 YNNKEL, per germline (reference sequence). CDR3 length: 12 residues. The CDR3 nucleotides read TGTGCCAGCAGCCCCCGGGACTACGAGCAGTACTTC. As protein: CASSPRDYEQYF.

The chain joins TRBV5-3 to TRBJ2-7, with 8 bases lining up with TRBD2. TRBV5-3 is labeled an ORF, and its function is uncertain. Trimming cost V 2 bases and J 0 bases; bases outside gene matches: 7. The CDR3 contains 16 residues. This chain's CDR3 is CARSFGGLAGSYEQYF. Written as DNA, the CDR3 is TGTGCCAGAAGCTTTGGAGGGCTAGCGGGCTCCTACGAGCAGTACTTC.

The chain uses TRBV2 and TRBJ2-7, with D perhaps matching TRBD2 (6 bases). V was shortened by 4 bases and J by 2 bases, with 12 bases between the two germline ends. The CDR3 contains 14 residues. Germline values: CDR1 SNHLY, CDR2 FYNNEI. The CDR3 here is CASSGGGVPYEQYF. CDR3 nucleotide sequence: TGTGCCAGCAGTGGGGGCGGGGTTCCCTACGAGCAGTACTTC.

The V gene is TRBV25-1, the J gene TRBJ1-2; 7 nucleotides line up with TRBD1. The germline CDR1 and CDR2 sequences are MGHDK and SYGVNS. The CDR3 covers 14 residues. Losses at the gene ends were 6 bases for V and 9 bases for J; bases not matched to a gene: 13. The chain's CDR3 is CASSPSEGASSYTF. The DNA for the CDR3 is TGTGCCAGCAGCCCAAGCGAGGGGGCTAGCAGCTACACCTTC.

The rearrangement uses TRBV7-9 and TRBJ1-1, with TRBD1 as a possible D gene (5 bases). Trimming took off 6 bases at V and 4 bases at J, with 12 bases between the two ends. The CDR3 extends over 13 amino acids. The germline CDR1 and CDR2 sequences are SEHNR and FQNEAQ (reference sequence). The CDR3 coding sequence is TGTGCCAGCAGTGACACAGGTTTCACTGAAGCTTTCTTT. This sequence encodes CASSDTGFTEAFF.

This clone was seen more than once but under ten times. The same CDR3 can be traced to other DNA sequences in this sample. The rearrangement joins TRBV27 to TRBJ2-2; D is uncertain. The V end was cut by 6 bases, the J end by 2 bases, with 4 bases between. The CDR3 runs to 12 residues. Germline V gene data show CDR1 as MNHEY and CDR2 as SMNVEV (reference sequence). Written as DNA, the CDR3 is TGTGCCAGCAGCCATAACACCGGGGAGCTGTTTTTT. It translates to CASSHNTGELFF.

The chain uses TRBV28 and TRBJ1-1; no definite D call. Germline V gene lookup returns CDR1 MDHEN and CDR2 SYDVKM. This CDR3 region has 14 residues. Trimming took off 3 bases at V and 0 bases at J, with 8 bases between the two ends. The CDR3 coding sequence is TGTGCCAGCAGTTTGAGGGTCCTGAACACTGAAGCTTTCTTT. Translated: CASSLRVLNTEAFF.

V and J are TRBV6-1 and TRBJ1-3; the match to TRBD1 covers 10 bases. CDR1 MNHNS and CDR2 SASEGT come from the germline V gene. This CDR3 contains 16 residues. Trimming at V came to 3 bases and at J to 3 bases, leaving 5 bases not matched to a gene. CDR3 nucleotide sequence: TGTGCCAGCAGTGACGGGGACAGGGGACGTGGAAACACCATATATTTT. This sequence encodes CASSDGDRGRGNTIYF.